The 31 T cell receptor beta chains given below trace back to one sample, sequenced in a study of CD4+ T cells in melanoma. Measured with immunoSEQ multiplex PCR; TCRdb has only the in-frame clones, and not every one. The sample lists about 120,000 clones; 92% were seen once. The sequencing sample was made of peripheral blood. The receptors originated from a human donor with melanoma.

The V call is TRBV7-8, the J call TRBJ1-2, with TRBD1 as a possible D gene (6 bases). Germline loops: CDR1 SGHVS, CDR2 FQNEAQ. Trimming cost V 5 bases and J 1 base, with 11 bases left between them. The CDR3 is 14 residues long. Here the CDR3 DNA reads TGTGCCAGCAGCGCACAGGGATTTAACTATGGCTACACCTTC. Its protein product is CASSAQGFNYGYTF.

This chain uses TRBV7-8 with TRBJ2-1; TRBD2 agrees at 9 bases. The CDR3 consists of 17 residues. Germline CDR1 is SGHVS and CDR2 is FQNEAQ. The trim removed 4 bases at V and 4 bases at J, leaving 11 bases unmatched. The CDR3 nucleotides are TGTGCCAGCAGCTCGAAGATACTAGCGGGTCCGTACAATGAGCAGTTCTTC. This codes for CASSSKILAGPYNEQFF. The full variable domain, rest sourced from reference TRBV7-8 and TRBJ2-1, is GAGVSQSPRYKVAKRGQDVALRCDPISGHVSLFWYQQALGQGPEFLTYFQNEAQLDKSGLPSDRFFAERPEGSVSTLKIQRTQQEDSAVYLCASSSKILAGPYNEQFFGPGTRLTVL.

The chain recombines TRBV11-3 with TRBJ2-1; no clear D. V lost 2 bases, J lost 5 bases, and 4 bases lay in between. The CDR3 extends over 12 amino acids. CDR1 and CDR2 from the germline V gene are SGHNT and YENEEA. DNA for the CDR3: TGTGCCAGCAGCTTAACCCACAATGAGCAGTTCTTC. This gives the protein CASSLTHNEQFF.

The chain is built from TRBV5-4 and TRBJ2-7, with 7 bases aligning to TRBD1. CDR3 length: 14 amino acids. The V gene's germline CDR1 is SGHNT and CDR2 YYREEE (reference sequence). After removal of 1 base from V and 2 bases from J, the junction contained 3 bases not matched to a gene. The CDR3 nucleotides are TGTGCCAGCAGCTTGACAGGGGATGCCTACGAGCAGTACTTC. This codes for CASSLTGDAYEQYF.

This chain joins TRBV7-2 and TRBJ2-7; maybe TRBD2 (6 bases). The CDR3 consists of 14 residues. Trimming pared 4 bases from V and 2 bases from J, leaving 12 bases between. The germline CDR1 and CDR2 sequences are SGHTA and FQGNSA. The CDR3 sequence: CASSSTGGAYEQYF. Written as DNA, the CDR3 is TGTGCCAGCAGCTCCACGGGCGGGGCCTACGAGCAGTACTTC.

The chain links TRBV28 to TRBJ2-2; TRBD2 agrees at 7 bases. The CDR3 has 15 residues. CDR1 and CDR2 from the germline V gene are MDHEN and SYDVKM. The ends lost 7 bases at V and 2 bases at J; junction bases unmatched: 7. The CDR3 DNA follows: TGTGCCAGCAACTCGGGACTAACTAACACCGGGGAGCTGTTTTTT. Protein product: CASNSGLTNTGELFF. Variable domain in full (rest from reference TRBV28 and TRBJ2-2): DVKVTQSSRYLVKRTGEKVFLECVQDMDHENMFWYRQDPGLGLRLIYFSYDVKMKEKGDIPEGYSVSREKKERFSLILESASTNQTSMYLCASNSGLTNTGELFFGEGSRLTVL.

This sequence joins TRBV4-2 and TRBJ1-2; no definite D call. This CDR3 contains 14 residues. The V gene's germline CDR1 is LGHNA and CDR2 YNFKEQ. V gave up 1 base and J gave up 5 bases, with 11 bases separating them. In nucleotides, the CDR3 is TGTGCCAGCAGCCAAGGGCAGTCCGCTTATGGCTACACCTTC. Its translation is CASSQGQSAYGYTF.

The chain joins TRBV19 to TRBJ2-1, with a weak D call TRBD2 (6 bases). V shed 5 bases and J shed 13 bases, with 24 bases lying between them. Per the germline V gene, CDR1 is LNHDA and CDR2 is SQIVND (reference sequence). The CDR3 sequence is 15 residues long. CDR3 DNA sequence: TGTGCCAGTAGTGATATCGGAGGGTACTACTTCGATCAGTTCTTC. The encoded protein is CASSDIGGYYFDQFF.

The CDR3 DNA is TGTGCCAGCAGCGAGACGAAGGACTTCATACGACCAGATACGCAGTATTTT. It encodes CASSETKDFIRPDTQYF. The rearrangement links TRBV9 to TRBJ2-3; D might be TRBD2 (5 bases). Germline V gives CDR1 SGDLS, CDR2 YYNGEE. The V end lost 3 bases, the J end lost 4 bases, and 21 bases lay between the germline ends. This CDR3 spans 17 amino acids.

V gene TRBV11-1 combines with J gene TRBJ2-5; 7 nucleotides align to TRBD1. Trimming took 5 bases from V and 0 from J; bases not matched to a gene: 9. The CDR3 totals 16 residues. Germline lookup yields CDR1 SGHAT and CDR2 FQDESV (reference sequence). The CDR3 sequence: CASSPGTAEYQETQYF. The DNA of the CDR3 is TGTGCCAGCAGCCCCGGGACAGCCGAATACCAAGAGACCCAGTACTTC.

The chain has TRBV4-1 and TRBJ2-1; 11 bases match TRBD1. V shed 0 bases and J 7 bases; nucleotides not matched to a gene: 8. Germline V CDR1 and CDR2: MGHRA, YSYEKL. The CDR3 spans 17 residues. CDR3 loop: CASSQESGTGGWNEQFF. CDR3 bases: TGCGCCAGCAGCCAAGAATCAGGGACAGGGGGTTGGAATGAGCAGTTCTTC.

This clone showed up just once. The chain has TRBV29-1 and TRBJ2-7, with TRBD2 as a possible D gene (7 bases). The CDR3 runs to 13 residues. The germline V gene encodes CDR1 SQVTM and CDR2 ANQGSEA. Trimming removed 6 bases at V and 5 bases at J, with 17 bases between. The CDR3 here is CSVAEGGHNEQYF. CDR3 DNA: TGCAGCGTAGCCGAGGGGGGGCACAACGAGCAGTACTTC.

The J gene is TRBJ2-1, the V gene TRBV11-2; possibly TRBD1 for D (6 bases). Germline V lookup: CDR1 SGHAT, CDR2 FQNNGV. The CDR3 is made up of 11 amino acids. V gave up 5 bases and J gave up 13 bases, with 12 bases separating them. The CDR3 DNA reads as TGTGCCAGCAGCCCTTACAGGGATCAGTTCTTC. Protein sequence: CASSPYRDQFF.

V and J are TRBV29-1 and TRBJ1-1; D call uncertain. Per the germline V gene, CDR1 is SQVTM and CDR2 is ANQGSEA. Trimming shortened V by 5 bases and J by 5 bases, and 6 bases separated the two germline ends. The CDR3 is made up of 10 amino acids. The CDR3 DNA sequence: TGCAGCGTTATGGAGACTGAAGCTTTCTTT. Protein product: CSVMETEAFF.

This chain uses TRBV6-1 with TRBJ2-3, with D unresolved. The V and J ends lost 3 bases and 4 bases respectively, with 8 bases between them. Germline V gives CDR1 MNHNS, CDR2 SASEGT. This CDR3 contains 13 residues. In DNA, the CDR3 is TGTGCCAGCAGTGACGCTCGGGCAGATACGCAGTATTTT. Amino acid sequence: CASSDARADTQYF.

The chain has TRBV28 and TRBJ2-7; D gene unclear. Trimming pared 6 bases from V and 6 bases from J, leaving 15 bases between. This CDR3 contains 13 residues. The V gene's germline CDR1 is MDHEN and CDR2 SYDVKM. The CDR3 bases are TGTGCCAGCAGCCCGGGCAGTGACCGCGAGCAGTACTTC. Translated, it gives CASSPGSDREQYF.

V is TRBV5-6 and J is TRBJ2-5; 9 bases fit TRBD2. The junction had 7 bases not matched to a gene; V was cut back by 2 bases and J by 5 bases. Germline loops: CDR1 SGHDT, CDR2 YYEEEE. This CDR3 has 15 residues. The DNA of the CDR3 is TGTGCCAGCAGCTTCCTAGCGGGGCGACGGGAGACCCAGTACTTC. It yields the protein CASSFLAGRRETQYF.

V and J are TRBV5-6 and TRBJ2-2; the match to TRBD2 covers 15 bases. The junction had 7 bases not matched to a gene; V was cut back by 4 bases and J by 3 bases. From germline, CDR1 is SGHDT and CDR2 YYEEEE. CDR3 length: 18 residues. The CDR3 nucleotides read TGTGCCAGCAGCGACGGACTAGCGGGAGGGCCGGACACCGGGGAGCTGTTTTTT. Protein: CASSDGLAGGPDTGELFF.

The rearrangement uses TRBV19 and TRBJ2-1; 9 bases are shared with TRBD2. CDR1 is LNHDA and CDR2 is SQIVND in the germline V gene (reference sequence). The CDR3 spans 16 residues. The junction had 7 bases not matched to a gene; V was cut back by 5 bases and J by 2 bases. The CDR3 here is CASSVRAGGTYNEQFF. CDR3 coding DNA: TGTGCCAGTAGTGTCCGAGCGGGAGGTACCTACAATGAGCAGTTCTTC.

A remark on this clone: The sample holds other DNA sequences that translate to the same CDR3. This rearrangement joins TRBV5-1 to TRBJ2-5, with TRBD2 matching 8 bases. CDR3 length equals 13 residues. CDR1 and CDR2 from the germline V gene are SGHRS and YFSETQ. Germline trimming cut 3 bases from V and 4 bases from J; bases unmatched to any gene: 2. The CDR3 spells CASSSGGGETQYF. In nucleotides, the CDR3 is TGCGCCAGCAGCTCGGGGGGGGGAGAGACCCAGTACTTC. The variable domain in full, completed from reference TRBV5-1 and TRBJ2-5, reads KAGVTQTPRYLIKTRGQQVTLSCSPISGHRSVSWYQQTPGQGLQFLFEYFSETQRNKGNFPGRFSGRQFSNSRSEMNVSTLELGDSALYLCASSSGGGETQYFGPGTRLLVL.

The rearrangement uses TRBV28 and TRBJ1-6; possible D gene TRBD1, 6 bases. Germline loops: CDR1 MDHEN, CDR2 SYDVKM. Trimming removed 5 bases at V and 2 bases at J, with 10 bases between. The CDR3 contains 15 residues. The CDR3 DNA follows: TGTGCCAGCAGTCTAGGGGGTACCTATAATTCACCCCTCCACTTT. This translates into CASSLGGTYNSPLHF.

The chain is built from TRBV4-1 and TRBJ2-2; TRBD1 matches 7 bases. The CDR3 consists of 19 residues. After removal of 0 bases from V and 6 bases from J, the junction contained 16 bases not matched to a gene. CDR1 MGHRA and CDR2 YSYEKL come from the germline V gene. CDR3 bases: TGCGCCAGCAGCCAAGATCGTGCGGACAGGCCTTGGCATTCCGGGGAGCTGTTTTTT. This gives the protein CASSQDRADRPWHSGELFF.

The chain is built from TRBV7-6 and TRBJ2-2, with 14 nucleotides matching TRBD2. This CDR3 spans 16 amino acids. V lost 4 bases to trimming and J lost 5 bases; unmatched junction nucleotides: 3. Looked up from germline, CDR1 is SGHVS and CDR2 is FNYEAQ. CDR3 sequence: CASSYGLAGGTGELFF. In DNA, the CDR3 is TGTGCCAGCAGCTACGGACTAGCGGGGGGTACCGGGGAGCTGTTTTTT.

The rearrangement uses TRBV9 and TRBJ2-1; maybe TRBD2 (6 bases). Trimming pared 0 bases from V and 9 bases from J, leaving 16 bases between. The germline CDR1 and CDR2 sequences are SGDLS and YYNGEE. The CDR3 covers 15 residues. The CDR3 here is CASSVESTGGGEQFF. The CDR3 region has the DNA TGTGCCAGCAGCGTAGAGTCGACCGGGGGTGGTGAGCAGTTCTTC.

The chain recombines TRBV4-3 with TRBJ2-1; 8 bases match TRBD2. Germline CDR1 is LGHNA and CDR2 is YSLEER. CDR3 length: 16 residues. The J segment lost 3 bases and the V segment lost 0 bases, leaving 4 bases of the junction unmatched. CDR3 loop: CASSQEQRGYYNEQFF. The CDR3 nucleotides read TGCGCCAGCAGCCAAGAACAGCGGGGGTACTACAATGAGCAGTTCTTC.

The V and J genes are TRBV7-3 and TRBJ1-3, with 8 bases lining up with TRBD1. Germline V gene lookup returns CDR1 SGHTA and CDR2 FQGTGA. Trimming took 5 bases from V and 1 from J; bases not matched to a gene: 10. The CDR3 spans 17 residues. The CDR3, as DNA: TGTGCCAGCAGCCGAACCAGACAGGGGCCATCTGGAAACACCATATATTTT. This translates into CASSRTRQGPSGNTIYF.

J is TRBJ2-3 and V is TRBV2; perhaps TRBD2 as D (6 bases). CDR3 length: 16 amino acids. CDR1 is SNHLY, CDR2 FYNNEI, per germline. V was shortened by 10 bases and J by 2 bases, with 22 bases between the two germline ends. CDR3 in amino acids: CATGGGGETLTDTQYF. The CDR3 region has the DNA TGTGCCACTGGGGGTGGCGGGGAGACGCTCACAGATACGCAGTATTTT.

The J gene is TRBJ2-5, the V gene TRBV7-9, with unresolved D. CDR1 and CDR2 (germline): SEHNR, FQNEAQ (reference sequence). V lost 5 bases and J lost 4, with 17 bases in between. This CDR3 is 15 amino acids long. CDR3 coding DNA: TGTGCCAGCAGCCCCCTTTCGTCGCTAGTAGAGACCCAGTACTTC. Encoded protein: CASSPLSSLVETQYF.

This clone showed up just once. The chain recombines TRBV28 with TRBJ2-7; the match to TRBD2 covers 8 bases. Trimming at V came to 5 bases and at J to 7 bases, leaving 13 bases not matched to a gene. In germline, CDR1 is MDHEN, CDR2 SYDVKM. The CDR3 loop spans 15 amino acids. The CDR3 spells CASSRSGGGIGEQYF. The CDR3 bases are TGTGCCAGCAGTCGCAGTGGCGGGGGGATTGGTGAGCAGTACTTC.

This clone was recorded a few times. This chain joins TRBV19 and TRBJ1-2; weak D call: TRBD1 (5 bases). The CDR3 totals 16 residues. The V gene lost 2 bases and the J gene lost 1 base, with 14 bases spanning the gap. Germline-derived CDR1 and CDR2 are LNHDA and SQIVND (reference sequence). The CDR3 region is CASSIPAAGLNYGYTF. In nucleotides, the CDR3 is TGTGCCAGTAGTATACCCGCCGCAGGGCTTAACTATGGCTACACCTTC.

The chain employs TRBV7-2 and TRBJ2-5; possible D gene TRBD2, 6 bases. The germline V gene encodes CDR1 SGHTA and CDR2 FQGNSA. Trimming removed 4 bases from V and 2 bases from J, with 14 bases in between. The CDR3 has 15 amino acids. CDR3: CASSSSGLDQETQYF. Here the CDR3 DNA reads TGTGCCAGCAGCTCGAGCGGGCTCGATCAAGAGACCCAGTACTTC. The full variable domain, its missing parts supplied by reference TRBV7-2 and TRBJ2-5, is GAGVSQSPSNKVTEKGKDVELRCDPISGHTALYWYRQSLGQGLEFLIYFQGNSAPDKSGLPSDRFSAERTGGSVSTLTIQRTQQEDSAVYLCASSSSGLDQETQYFGPGTRLLVL.